The 22 T cell receptor beta chains listed next were all sequenced from one sample in a study of CD4 T cell repertoires in COVID-19 (dated by TCRdb to about 2021). Sample time point, as interpreted from the label and publication: sample from a COVID-19-recovered individual after infection. Libraries were built with the immunoSEQ multiplex PCR assay. The clones in this table, taken by TCRdb from immuneACCESS, are in-frame only. Not every clone is retained; where verified, under half of the shortfall comes from an unresolved V gene, and the cause of the rest is unknown. Recorded for this sample are about 75,000 clones; roughly 80% of them occurred a single time. The top ten clones comprise roughly 0.5% of the sample. The sequencing here drew on CD4+ T cells from peripheral blood, taken after recovery from COVID-19. Receptors were obtained from a human donor who had COVID-19.

Of note for this clone: Distinct nucleotide sequences in the sample also encode this CDR3. The genes are TRBV5-1 and TRBJ1-4; no definite D call. The CDR3 consists of 15 residues. Germline assignment: CDR1 SGHRS and CDR2 YFSETQ. V was shortened by 0 bases and J by 0 bases, with 6 bases between the two germline ends. CDR3 region: CASSLGGATNEKLFF. The CDR3 coding sequence is TGCGCCAGCAGCTTGGGTGGTGCAACTAATGAAAAACTGTTTTTT.

The CDR3 DNA sequence: TGTGCCAGCAGCTTAGGTCGGGGGCCAGATACGCAGTATTTT. This gives the protein CASSLGRGPDTQYF. V and J are TRBV7-2 and TRBJ2-3; the D call may be TRBD1 or TRBD2 (6 bases each). V gave up 1 base and J gave up 4 bases, with 9 bases separating them. Germline assignment: CDR1 SGHTA and CDR2 FQGNSA. This CDR3 contains 14 residues.

The chain uses TRBV18 and TRBJ2-7; 8 nucleotides line up with TRBD2. CDR1 is KGHSH and CDR2 is LQKENI in the germline V gene. This CDR3 has 17 residues. V lost 0 bases to trimming and J lost 0 bases; unmatched junction nucleotides: 7. The CDR3 sequence: CASSPPNPSGSSYEQYF. The CDR3 bases are TGTGCCAGCTCACCACCCAATCCTAGCGGGTCCTCCTACGAGCAGTACTTC.

The chain is built from TRBV5-1 and TRBJ2-3; D may be TRBD2 (7 bases). The CDR3 has 15 residues. With 1 base removed from V and 3 bases from J, the gap between germline ends came to 12 bases. CDR1 and CDR2 (germline): SGHRS, YFSETQ. The CDR3 spells CASSLPGGSTDTQYF. The CDR3 DNA reads TGCGCCAGCAGCTTGCCGGGGGGCAGTACAGATACGCAGTATTTT.

V gene TRBV10-2 combines with J gene TRBJ2-7, with D maybe TRBD2 (7 bases). This CDR3 is built from 12 residues. Germline lookup yields CDR1 WSHSY and CDR2 SAAADI. The V end lost 8 bases, the J end lost 4 bases, and 12 bases lay between the germline ends. The DNA for the CDR3 is TGCGCCAGCTCGGCGGGGGCTTACGAGCAGTACTTC. It specifies CASSAGAYEQYF.

The V gene is TRBV6-1, the J gene TRBJ1-5, with D unclear. Trimming shortened V by 0 bases and J by 9 bases, and 9 bases separated the two germline ends. The CDR3 totals 13 residues. Germline CDR1 MNHNS, CDR2 SASEGT. The CDR3 loop is CASSEAAIRPQHF. CDR3 DNA: TGTGCCAGCAGTGAAGCGGCCATCAGGCCCCAGCATTTT.

This clone came up once. V and J are TRBV10-1 and TRBJ1-2; 7 bases agree with TRBD1. Germline V lookup: CDR1 WNHNN, CDR2 SYGVQD (reference sequence). Trimming cost V 9 bases and J 4 bases; bases outside gene matches: 8. The CDR3 consists of 13 residues. The CDR3 DNA is TGCGCCAGTTACAGGGGCCCCCTCTATGGCTACACCTTC. This translates into CASYRGPLYGYTF.

This clone was observed a single time. This CDR3 reads CASSLRQDQETQYF. The CDR3, as DNA: TGTGCCAGTAGTCTTCGACAGGACCAAGAGACCCAGTACTTC. The J gene is TRBJ2-5, the V gene TRBV19, with D tentatively TRBD1 (6 bases). CDR1 LNHDA and CDR2 SQIVND come from the germline V gene (reference sequence). V was pared by 5 bases and J by 0 bases, with 10 bases between. This CDR3 is 14 amino acids long.

This clone was observed a single time. V is TRBV5-1 and J is TRBJ1-2; D is ambiguous. The CDR3 runs to 16 residues. Trimming shortened V by 0 bases and J by 0 bases, and 12 bases separated the two germline ends. CDR1 and CDR2 from the germline V gene are SGHRS and YFSETQ. Written as DNA, the CDR3 is TGCGCCAGCAGCTTGGACGGGGATCCCTCTAACTATGGCTACACCTTC. Protein: CASSLDGDPSNYGYTF.

This clone has only a few counts. V and J are TRBV27 and TRBJ2-3; 10 bases align to TRBD2. The V gene end was trimmed by 4 bases and the J gene end by 4 bases; junction bases not matched to a gene: 8. The CDR3 has 16 amino acids. Looked up from germline, CDR1 is MNHEY and CDR2 is SMNVEV (reference sequence). The CDR3, as DNA: TGTGCCAGCAGTTCCCTCCTAGCGGGAGTGCCAGATACGCAGTATTTT. Protein product: CASSSLLAGVPDTQYF.

V and J are TRBV6-5 and TRBJ1-3; D remains unclear. V was pared by 5 bases and J by 2 bases, with 7 bases between. The CDR3 has 13 amino acids. Germline V gene data show CDR1 as MNHEY and CDR2 as SVGAGI. CDR3 sequence (DNA): TGTGCCAGCAGTAAGGTTGCTGGAAACACCATATATTTT. It specifies CASSKVAGNTIYF.

This clone was found once. V is TRBV5-1 and J is TRBJ1-1, with D possibly TRBD1 on 5 matching bases. The CDR3 extends over 15 amino acids. From germline, CDR1 is SGHRS and CDR2 YFSETQ. V lost 1 base and J 1 base, leaving 11 bases between the germline ends. This CDR3 reads CASSLSGTANTEAFF. DNA of the CDR3: TGCGCCAGCAGCTTGTCCGGGACGGCGAACACTGAAGCTTTCTTT.

The chain uses TRBV28 and TRBJ2-5; weak D call: TRBD2 (6 bases). This CDR3 is built from 15 residues. Trimming pared 5 bases from V and 5 bases from J, leaving 18 bases between. Germline values: CDR1 MDHEN, CDR2 SYDVKM. CDR3 residues: CASSGGLLSYETQYF. The CDR3 DNA reads TGTGCCAGCAGTGGGGGACTTCTGTCCTACGAGACCCAGTACTTC.

The rearrangement links TRBV7-2 to TRBJ2-5; possible D gene TRBD1, 6 bases. Germline CDR1 and CDR2: SGHTA and FQGNSA. V was cut by 1 base and J by 5 bases, with 11 bases left in between. CDR3 length equals 14 residues. This CDR3 is CASSLGLGAETQYF. In nucleotides, the CDR3 is TGTGCCAGCAGCTTAGGTCTGGGGGCCGAGACCCAGTACTTC. Drawing the rest from reference TRBV7-2 and TRBJ2-5, the complete variable domain is GAGVSQSPSNKVTEKGKDVELRCDPISGHTALYWYRQSLGQGLEFLIYFQGNSAPDKSGLPSDRFSAERTGGSVSTLTIQRTQQEDSAVYLCASSLGLGAETQYFGPGTRLLVL.

V gene TRBV28 combines with J gene TRBJ2-7; D unclear. CDR1 MDHEN and CDR2 SYDVKM come from the germline V gene. The CDR3 sequence is 12 residues long. The V end was cut by 3 bases, the J end by 2 bases, with 5 bases between. The CDR3 protein is CASSFRAYEQYF. The CDR3 DNA reads as TGTGCCAGCAGTTTTCGGGCCTACGAGCAGTACTTC.

The J gene is TRBJ2-5, the V gene TRBV7-2; 7 bases are a match to TRBD2. From germline, CDR1 is SGHTA and CDR2 FQGNSA. J was trimmed by 2 bases and V by 4 bases; bases with no gene match: 13. The length of the CDR3 is 17 residues. CDR3 sequence reads: CASSSHASGLGQETQYF. CDR3 DNA sequence: TGTGCCAGCAGCTCACACGCTAGCGGCCTGGGACAAGAGACCCAGTACTTC. The variable domain in full, with the rest retrieved from reference TRBV7-2 and TRBJ2-5, is GAGVSQSPSNKVTEKGKDVELRCDPISGHTALYWYRQSLGQGLEFLIYFQGNSAPDKSGLPSDRFSAERTGGSVSTLTIQRTQQEDSAVYLCASSSHASGLGQETQYFGPGTRLLVL.

The V gene is TRBV7-7, the J gene TRBJ1-1; possibly TRBD1 for D (6 bases). The CDR3 contains 13 residues. The germline gives CDR1 SSHAT, CDR2 FNYEAQ (reference sequence). The V end was cut by 1 base, the J end by 3 bases, with 6 bases between. The CDR3 DNA is TGTGCCAGCAGCTTAGACAGGGACACTGAAGCTTTCTTT. Its protein product is CASSLDRDTEAFF. The full variable domain, its missing parts supplied by reference TRBV7-7 and TRBJ1-1, is GAGVSQSPRYKVTKRGQDVTLRCDPISSHATLYWYQQALGQGPEFLTYFNYEAQPDKSGLPSDRFSAERPEGSISTLTIQRTEQRDSAMYRCASSLDRDTEAFFGQGTRLTVV.

The genes are TRBV15 and TRBJ1-4; the D gene is possibly TRBD1 (5 bases). CDR1 and CDR2 from the germline V gene are LNHNV and YYDKDF (reference sequence). This CDR3 has 15 amino acids. The V end was cut by 5 bases, the J end by 6 bases, with 16 bases between. The CDR3 spells CATSGNTGTYEKLFF. DNA for the CDR3: TGTGCCACCAGCGGCAACACCGGGACTTATGAAAAACTGTTTTTT.

V gene TRBV27 combines with J gene TRBJ2-7; D is possibly TRBD1 or TRBD2 (7 bases each). The CDR3 loop spans 14 amino acids. Per the germline V gene, CDR1 is MNHEY and CDR2 is SMNVEV (reference sequence). With 3 bases removed from V and 5 bases from J, the gap between germline ends came to 14 bases. CDR3 region: CASSLWEGANEQYF. CDR3 sequence (DNA): TGTGCCAGCAGTTTGTGGGAGGGGGCGAACGAGCAGTACTTC.

This clone is a singleton in its sample. CDR3 sequence reads: CASSPGTGLNYGYTF. CDR3 bases: TGTGCCAGCAGTCCCGGGACGGGACTTAACTATGGCTACACCTTC. V and J are TRBV7-3 and TRBJ1-2; tentatively, D is TRBD1 (5 bases). Germline V gene data show CDR1 as SGHTA and CDR2 as FQGTGA. V was clipped by 6 bases and J by 1 base, with 15 bases between them. This CDR3 has 15 amino acids.

V is TRBV10-1 and J is TRBJ2-1; 8 bases map to TRBD2. J was trimmed by 6 bases and V by 4 bases; bases with no gene match: 5. CDR1 is WNHNN and CDR2 is SYGVQD in the germline V gene (reference sequence). CDR3 length: 14 residues. The DNA for the CDR3 is TGCGCCAGCAGTGTCTTGGCGGGGGGCAATGAGCAGTTCTTC. It is translated as CASSVLAGGNEQFF.

V is TRBV18 and J is TRBJ1-2, with 8 positions matching TRBD1. This CDR3 contains 15 residues. V shed 3 bases and J 4 bases; nucleotides not matched to a gene: 7. Germline CDR1 reads KGHSH; CDR2 reads LQKENI. The CDR3 is CASSPDRAASYGYTF. For the CDR3, the DNA is TGTGCCAGCTCACCGGACAGGGCCGCTAGCTATGGCTACACCTTC.